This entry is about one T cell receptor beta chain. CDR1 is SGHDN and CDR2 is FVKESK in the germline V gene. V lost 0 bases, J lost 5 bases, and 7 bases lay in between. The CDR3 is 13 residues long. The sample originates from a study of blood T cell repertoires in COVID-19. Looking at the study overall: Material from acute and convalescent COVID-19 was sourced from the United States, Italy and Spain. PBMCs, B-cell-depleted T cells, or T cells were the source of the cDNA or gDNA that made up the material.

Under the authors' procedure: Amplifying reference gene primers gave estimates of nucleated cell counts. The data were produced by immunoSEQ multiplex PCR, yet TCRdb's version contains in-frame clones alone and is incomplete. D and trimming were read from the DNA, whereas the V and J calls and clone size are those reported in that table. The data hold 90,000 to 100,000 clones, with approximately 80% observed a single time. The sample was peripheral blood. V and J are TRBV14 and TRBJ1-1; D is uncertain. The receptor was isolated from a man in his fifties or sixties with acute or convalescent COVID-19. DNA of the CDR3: TGTGCCAGCAGCCAAGATAGTTCGACTGAAGCTTTCTTT. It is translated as CASSQDSSTEAFF.